This T cell receptor beta chain was profiled in a study of beta chain features in type 1 diabetes (dated by TCRdb to the late 2010s). Some background on the complete study: Mean age, gender distribution, total cell number and subset yield were not different between patients and healthy donors. Naive and central memory subsets were obtained from all 28 donors, but regulatory and stem cell-like memory subsets were isolated from only 8 patients and roughly 8 healthy donors. The study compared TCRB repertoires of sorted circulating CD4+ T cell subsets between recently diagnosed type 1 diabetes patients and matched healthy donors. A total of about 99,000,000 sorted cells were examined across all samples, and RNA yield correlated strongly with the number of cells per subset. What the research found in general, with its limitations: Naive, central memory and regulatory TCRB repertoires appeared to be more similar among patients than among healthy donors. Because cDNA was sequenced instead of genomic DNA, activated cells with high expression could be over-represented, although the groups did not differ in activation or CD3 levels. Shorter templates might be favored by PCR, yet because patient and control samples were amplified and corrected together, any such skew would affect both groups equally. Because the HLA sub-analyses included only small numbers of individuals, any influence of HLA type on TCRB rearrangement was left unresolved. Patients with type 1 diabetes made fewer insertions and deleted more nucleotides at VDJ recombination sites, implying thymic rearrangement abnormalities. In all four CD4+ subsets, TCRB CDR3 length was moderately but significantly shorter in type 1 diabetes patients.

The High Capacity cDNA Reverse Transcription Kit was used to reverse transcribe all of the isolated RNA, meaning that expressed TCRB transcripts were what got sequenced. Deep immunoSEQ sequencing was performed on naive, central memory and regulatory T cell samples, with an average of about 3.6 million total reads per sample. Sorted cells were lysed in RLT buffer, and RNA was extracted using DNase-treated RNeasy Micro or Mini kits according to cell number. To prevent cross-contamination, every cell subset was processed on its own, while patient and healthy donor samples were processed together. The immunoSEQ multiplex PCR was used to amplify TCRB sequences from cDNA, yielding 87-bp fragments that span the CDR3 region. Sequencing of the amplicons was performed on the Illumina HiSeq platform. The source study handled its data this way. PCR bias was computationally corrected using synthetic template baselines, reads within Hamming distance 2 were collapsed, and singletons that could not be merged were discarded. Reads were aligned against IMGT to assign V, D and J genes, CDR3 length and insertions or deletions at six rearrangement sites. Clonotype counts were normalized to sorted cell number within each subset before computing true diversity and Gini coefficients with the tcR R package. Repertoire sharing was quantified using the overlap coefficient calculated on TCRB nucleotide sequences. Out-of-frame TCRB sequences from naive cells were analyzed as a proxy for the pre-selection repertoire. Entries here come from immuneACCESS through TCRdb and include only in-frame sequences with V and J called. Some clones fail to appear in such tables; in the studies checked, an unresolved V gene covers under half of the shortfall, and the cause of the remainder is unknown. V and J calls and clone size are given by that table; D and trimming were obtained from the DNA. A total of 450,000 to 600,000 clones appear in this sample, about 30% of them only once. The biggest ten clones account for around 0.065% of the sample.

Each donor gave one peripheral blood draw, roughly 110 mL on average, collected into heparinised tubes. A BD FACSAria II was used to sort naive, central memory, regulatory and stem cell-like memory CD4+ T cells with a panel that included CD45RO, CCR7, CD25, CD127, CD95 and CD27. All sorted populations exceeded 95% purity. PBMCs were isolated immediately by Lymphoprep density gradient centrifugation and stained directly without culture. So that batch effects would be minimized, each experiment stained and sorted samples in pairs, pairing one healthy donor with one patient. About this clone itself: Its antigen has not been determined. No per-base quality is available; no much larger clone lies one base away.

For CDR1 and CDR2, the germline V gene lists SGDLS and YYNGEE. V has 0 bases trimmed and J has 4 bases trimmed; junction bases matching no gene number 5. The CDR3 covers 15 residues, taking in both the cysteine and the phenylalanine. Here the CDR3 DNA is all that survives: 45 bases in frame from base 1. Sequencing was performed on naive CD4+ T cells from blood. The cell subset or site label, as the study defines it: true naive CD4+ T cells. The receptor comes from a man aged 18-30 years in good health. The chain couples TRBV9 to TRBJ2-3; TRBD2 lines up with 7 middle nucleotides. The base sequence is TGTGCCAGCAGCGTAGACGGGAGGTTGGCAGATACGCAGTATTTT. This is translated as CASSVDGRLADTQYF.